The 2 T cell receptor beta chains given below trace back to one sample, sequenced in a study of T cells in Graves' hyperthyroidism and ophthalmopathy (dated by TCRdb to between 2018 and 2021). Preparation of the library involved multiplex PCR. The sequencer listed for this sample is Illumina HiSeq 2000. The TCR beta CDR3 regions were amplified from the RNA transcripts. A first-round RT-PCR of the TCR CDR3 used the HTBI primer set with the Qiagen OneStep RT-PCR kit. TCRdb applied fastp at Q25 and MiXCR to the public reads, then kept only in-frame beta chains. Records with the same CDR3 protein are collapsed into one entry carrying the most frequent genes and DNA. For this sample the table gives over 250,000 distinct CDR3 sequences, of which 20% to 25% were detected only once. The ten largest clones represent roughly 60% of the sample. The sequencing input was blood. The receptor source for this set is a man aged 25-40 years with Graves' ophthalmopathy.

This clonotype was seen many times. The chain's CDR3 is CAWSKGAGAQETQYF. Here the CDR3 DNA reads TGTGCCTGGAGTAAGGGAGCGGGAGCCCAAGAGACCCAGTACTTC. This chain joins TRBV30 and TRBJ2-5; TRBD2 aligns across 8 bases. The CDR3 sequence is 15 residues long. Germline V CDR1 and CDR2: GTSNPN, SVGIG (reference sequence). Unmatched junction bases numbered 6, after V lost 2 bases and J lost 1 base.

The table lists this clonotype with a few counts. This CDR3 is CASRPSSGNTGELFF. CDR3 bases: TGTGCCAGCAGACCTTCTAGCGGGAACACCGGGGAGCTGTTTTTT. The rearrangement links TRBV27 to TRBJ2-2, with TRBD2 matching over 7 bases. The V gene end was trimmed by 6 bases and the J gene end by 1 base; junction bases not matched to a gene: 5. CDR1 and CDR2 (germline): MNHEY, SMNVEV (reference sequence). This CDR3 is built from 15 residues.